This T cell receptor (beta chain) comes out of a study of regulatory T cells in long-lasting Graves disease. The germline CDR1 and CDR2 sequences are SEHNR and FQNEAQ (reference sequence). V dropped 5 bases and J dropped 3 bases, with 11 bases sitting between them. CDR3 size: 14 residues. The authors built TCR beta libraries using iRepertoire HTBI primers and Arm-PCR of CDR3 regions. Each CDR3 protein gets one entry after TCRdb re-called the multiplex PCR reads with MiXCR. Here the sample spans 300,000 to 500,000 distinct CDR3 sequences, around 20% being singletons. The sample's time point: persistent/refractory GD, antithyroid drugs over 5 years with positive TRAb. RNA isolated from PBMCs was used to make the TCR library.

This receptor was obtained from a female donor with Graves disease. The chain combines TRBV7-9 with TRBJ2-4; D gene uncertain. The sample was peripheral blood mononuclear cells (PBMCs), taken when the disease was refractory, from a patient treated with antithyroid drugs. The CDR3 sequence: CASSPSSGKNIQYF. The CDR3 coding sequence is TGTGCCAGCAGCCCGAGCTCGGGCAAAAACATTCAGTACTTC. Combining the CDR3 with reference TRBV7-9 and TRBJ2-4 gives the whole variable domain DTGVSQNPRHKITKRGQNVTFRCDPISEHNRLYWYRQTLGQGPEFLTYFQNEAQLEKSRLLSDRFSAERPKGSFSTLEIQRTEQGDSAMYLCASSPSSGKNIQYFGAGTRLSVL.